This entry is about one T cell receptor beta chain. Its specificity is not known. This entry is derived from a study of blood T cells in healthy people across ages. General study points: Greater diversity and more naive CD4+ cells were seen in long-lived donors than in aged donors. Older age went with lower TCR beta diversity per million T cells, in a roughly linear way.

With each sample, at least 6 micrograms of total RNA were extracted. Through a sample-barcoded 5' primer and a J-beta primer mix, a second PCR was run for about 6 to 11 cycles. A template-switch adaptor with 12 random nucleotides tagged each cDNA molecule. TCRdb analysed the 5' RACE reads with MiXCR anew, one entry per CDR3 protein. The table records about 640,000 distinct CDR3 sequences, 58% of them present only once. Germline V gene lookup returns CDR1 DFQATT and CDR2 SNEGSKA (reference sequence). The CDR3 is 14 amino acids. V lost 6 bases, J lost 5 bases, and 19 bases lay in between. The clonotype originates from a man aged 55 to 70 in good health. The sequenced sample consisted of blood. The genes are TRBV20-1 and TRBJ1-2; D might be TRBD1 (5 bases). The CDR3 loop is CSAEGLGLGYGYTF. CDR3 DNA sequence: TGCAGTGCAGAAGGGTTGGGGCTAGGGTATGGCTACACCTTC.